This T cell receptor (beta chain) was found in a study of blood T cell repertoires in COVID-19. In the case of this clone: This specimen includes other DNA sequences encoding the same CDR3.

Method: immunoSEQ multiplex PCR; TCRdb's copy keeps in-frame clones and lacks some. This sample yields under 300,000 clones, of which roughly 81% are seen a single time; under 8% belongs to the top ten. The material sequenced was PBMCs or T cells enriched from blood (not recorded which). The TCR comes from a woman between 45 and 60 years old who had been exposed to COVID-19.

CDR3 coding DNA: TGCGCCAGCAGCTTAGGCAGGGGAGAGACCCAGTACTTC. Translating gives CASSLGRGETQYF. The genes are TRBV5-1 and TRBJ2-5, with D maybe TRBD1 (6 bases). V lost 2 bases and J 4 bases, leaving 9 bases between the germline ends. Per germline, CDR1 SGHRS and CDR2 YFSETQ. The CDR3 is made up of 13 amino acids.